Presented here are 28 T cell receptor beta chains from one specimen sequenced in a study of T cells in Graves' hyperthyroidism and ophthalmopathy (dated by TCRdb to between 2018 and 2021). The method was multiplex PCR. Sequenced on an Illumina HiSeq 2000. Amplification of TCR beta CDR3 regions was carried out from RNA transcripts. For the first round of RT-PCR on the TCR CDR3, the HTBI primer set was used together with the Qiagen OneStep RT-PCR kit. TCRdb reanalyzed the raw reads on its own, using fastp at Q25 for trimming and MiXCR for clone calling, and kept in-frame beta chains. Here each entry gathers all rows of one CDR3 protein and keeps the most common genes and DNA. In this sample the table shows 500,000 to 800,000 distinct CDR3 sequences, 14% of which occur a single time. The top ten constitute approximately 13% of the sample. Sequencing was performed on blood. These receptors originate from a woman aged 45-59 years with Graves' ophthalmopathy.

This clonotype was recorded many times. V is TRBV7-9 and J is TRBJ2-7; TRBD2 aligns across 9 bases. Trimming removed 1 base from V and 6 bases from J; junction bases left unmatched: 4. There are 14 residues in the CDR3. Germline V gene sequence: CDR1 SEHNR, CDR2 FQNEAQ (reference sequence). CDR3 nucleotide sequence: TGTGCCAGCAGCTTAGTAGCGGGAGCTGTCGAGCAGTACTTC. It translates to CASSLVAGAVEQYF.

This clonotype occurred many times. The chain uses TRBV12-3 or TRBV12-4 and TRBJ2-7, with TRBD2 matching over 7 bases. The trim removed 6 bases at V and 5 bases at J, leaving 10 bases unmatched. The CDR3 extends over 14 amino acids. In DNA, the CDR3 is TGTGCCAGCAGCCTCCGACTAGCCAGACACGAGCAGTACTTC. Its translation: CASSLRLARHEQYF.

This clonotype has just a few counts. J is TRBJ2-1 and V is TRBV24-1; 11 nucleotides line up with TRBD2. The germline V gene has CDR1 KGHDR and CDR2 SFDVKD. This CDR3 has 17 residues. The J segment lost 4 bases and the V segment lost 3 bases, leaving 7 bases of the junction unmatched. The CDR3 coding sequence is TGTGCCACCAGTGATCCCGGGACTAGCGGAACTTACAATGAGCAGTTCTTC. Its protein product is CATSDPGTSGTYNEQFF.

The V gene is TRBV3-1, the J gene TRBJ2-6; TRBD2 aligns across 9 bases. The CDR3 totals 20 residues. Germline lookup yields CDR1 LGHDT and CDR2 YNNKEL (reference sequence). J lost 1 base, V lost 0 bases, and 10 bases had no gene match. CDR3 region: CASSQEAGTSKLSGANVLTF. The CDR3 DNA reads as TGTGCCAGCAGCCAAGAAGCCGGGACTAGCAAACTTTCTGGGGCCAACGTCCTGACTTTC.

V and J are TRBV28 and TRBJ2-7, with no clear D. This CDR3 spans 11 amino acids. CDR1 is MDHEN and CDR2 is SYDVKM in the germline V gene. V lost 7 bases to trimming and J lost 3 bases, with 7 bases between them. The CDR3 reads CASNTHYEQYF. In DNA form, the CDR3 reads TGTGCCAGCAACACTCACTACGAGCAGTACTTC.

In this sample, this clonotype turned up many times. CDR3 residues: CSASIFGLETQYF. The DNA for the CDR3 is TGCAGTGCTAGCATATTTGGTTTAGAGACCCAGTACTTC. This rearrangement joins TRBV20-1 to TRBJ2-5; the D is unclear. Germline V gene lookup returns CDR1 DFQATT and CDR2 SNEGSKA (reference sequence). Between the trimmed V and J ends, which lost 3 bases and 4 bases, there was a span of 12 bases. The CDR3 spans 13 residues.

V is TRBV19 and J is TRBJ2-1, with a tentative D call TRBD1 (6 bases). In germline, CDR1 is LNHDA, CDR2 SQIVND (reference sequence). Trimming left V 5 bases short and J 8 bases short, with 16 bases between. This CDR3 is 14 amino acids long. The CDR3 nucleotides read TGTGCCAGTAGTTCCGACATTGGGGGCGATGAGCAGTTCTTC. Protein: CASSSDIGGDEQFF.

A word on this clonotype: A much bigger clone sits one base away, suggesting this may be a read error. The rearrangement links TRBV20-1 to TRBJ2-7, with D possibly being TRBD1 (6 bases). Per the germline V gene, CDR1 is DFQATT and CDR2 is SNEGSKA (reference sequence). CDR3 length: 16 amino acids. The V end was cut by 0 bases, the J end by 2 bases, with 17 bases between. In nucleotides, the CDR3 is TGCAGTGCTAGAGATGGGGCGGCAGGGGTAACCTACGAGCAGTACTTC. It translates to CSARDGAAGVTYEQYF.

This clonotype has just a few counts. This sequence joins TRBV11-1 and TRBJ2-2; D unclear. Germline assignment: CDR1 SGHAT and CDR2 FQDESV (reference sequence). CDR3 length equals 15 residues. Trimming shortened V by 5 bases and J by 0 bases, and 10 bases separated the two germline ends. CDR3 sequence (DNA): TGTGCCAGCAGCCCCCTAGTGGCGAACACCGGGGAGCTGTTTTTT. It encodes CASSPLVANTGELFF.

CDR3 nucleotides: TGTGCCAGTAGTACGTGGGACATTCGCTCTGGGGCCAACGTCCTGACTTTC. Amino acids: CASSTWDIRSGANVLTF. This rearrangement joins TRBV19 to TRBJ2-6, with D maybe TRBD1 (6 bases). V was cut by 4 bases and J by 0 bases, with 13 bases left in between. Germline lookup yields CDR1 LNHDA and CDR2 SQIVND (reference sequence). The CDR3 is 17 residues long.

This clonotype was detected many times. CDR3 residues: CASSFTSPLYEQYF. DNA for the CDR3: TGTGCCAGCAGCTTCACTAGCCCACTCTACGAGCAGTACTTC. The V call is TRBV7-2, the J call TRBJ2-7; TRBD2 might be the D (6 bases). In germline, CDR1 is SGHTA, CDR2 FQGNSA. With 3 bases removed from V and 3 bases from J, the gap between germline ends came to 12 bases. The CDR3 covers 14 residues. The whole variable domain, remainder taken from reference TRBV7-2 and TRBJ2-7, is GAGVSQSPSNKVTEKGKDVELRCDPISGHTALYWYRQSLGQGLEFLIYFQGNSAPDKSGLPSDRFSAERTGGSVSTLTIQRTQQEDSAVYLCASSFTSPLYEQYFGPGTRLTVT.

The V call is TRBV7-2, the J call TRBJ1-6, with D unresolved. The CDR3 contains 13 residues. Trimming shortened V by 2 bases and J by 6 bases, and 5 bases separated the two germline ends. CDR1 SGHTA and CDR2 FQGNSA come from the germline V gene. This chain's CDR3 is CASSLPVNSPLHF. The CDR3 DNA follows: TGTGCCAGCAGCTTACCAGTTAATTCACCCCTCCACTTT.

In the case of this clonotype: This may stem from a read error, because a much larger clone lies one nucleotide away. The rearrangement uses TRBV3-1 and TRBJ2-3; D remains ambiguous. The CDR3 spans 14 residues. Trimming removed 0 bases at V and 4 bases at J, with 8 bases between. Germline V gene data show CDR1 as LGHDT and CDR2 as YNNKEL (reference sequence). The CDR3 DNA reads TGTGCCAGCAGCCAAGAGAAGAGCGCAGATACGCAGTATTTT. Protein product: CASSQEKSADTQYF.

This clonotype was recorded at least ten times. CDR3 DNA sequence: TGCAGTGCTAGTGCAGGGTCAGCCAAAAACATTCAGTACTTC. Translation: CSASAGSAKNIQYF. The chain uses TRBV20-1 and TRBJ2-4; D possibly corresponds to TRBD1 (5 bases). The V end was cut by 3 bases, the J end by 0 bases, with 9 bases between. The CDR3 consists of 14 residues. Germline V gene sequence: CDR1 DFQATT, CDR2 SNEGSKA (reference sequence).

This clonotype showed up just a few times. The V gene is TRBV2, the J gene TRBJ2-1; possible D gene TRBD2, 7 bases. V was trimmed by 1 base and J by 7 bases, leaving 17 bases between them. The CDR3 length is 16 residues. The germline CDR1 and CDR2 sequences are SNHLY and FYNNEI. The CDR3 DNA sequence: TGTGCCAGCAGTGAAGGAGGGTGGGGGGGCCTTAATGAGCAGTTCTTC. Translation: CASSEGGWGGLNEQFF.

The chain combines TRBV12-3 or TRBV12-4 with TRBJ1-1, with D possibly TRBD1 on 6 matching bases. The CDR3 has 13 amino acids. The V end lost 5 bases, the J end lost 6 bases, and 13 bases lay between the germline ends. CDR3 region: CASSDSQGPEAFF. In DNA form, the CDR3 reads TGTGCCAGCAGTGATTCTCAGGGGCCTGAAGCTTTCTTT.

The J gene is TRBJ2-1, the V gene TRBV27, with 9 nucleotides matching TRBD2. J was trimmed by 3 bases and V by 4 bases; bases with no gene match: 7. The germline V gene encodes CDR1 MNHEY and CDR2 SMNVEV (reference sequence). The CDR3 spans 16 residues. Written as DNA, the CDR3 is TGTGCCAGCAGTTCCCTAGCGGGATGGGGCTACAATGAGCAGTTCTTC. Translating gives CASSSLAGWGYNEQFF.

This clonotype has a count of ten or more. This chain uses TRBV30 with TRBJ1-1, with 10 nucleotides matching TRBD1. Germline V gene sequence: CDR1 GTSNPN, CDR2 SVGIG (reference sequence). The CDR3 extends over 15 amino acids. V shed 2 bases, J shed 3 bases, and the junction held 6 bases outside the gene matches. CDR3 amino acids: CAWSRQGARHTEAFF. CDR3 DNA: TGTGCCTGGAGTCGACAGGGGGCGAGACACACTGAAGCTTTCTTT.

In this sample, this clonotype turned up many times. V usage is TRBV7-2 and J usage is TRBJ1-3; D remains unclear. CDR3 length equals 15 residues. Germline V gene lookup returns CDR1 SGHTA and CDR2 FQGNSA. V was cut by 6 bases and J by 0 bases, with 12 bases left in between. Written as DNA, the CDR3 is TGTGCCAGCAGGGCAGAGGCAAGCTCTGGAAACACCATATATTTT. Translation: CASRAEASSGNTIYF.

V gene TRBV18 combines with J gene TRBJ2-7, with D tentatively TRBD1 (5 bases). CDR1 is KGHSH and CDR2 is LQKENI in the germline V gene. The CDR3 is made up of 12 amino acids. The ends were cut back, 9 bases at V and 8 bases at J, with 17 bases in the middle. In nucleotides, the CDR3 is TGTGCCAGTCTCACGAATCAGGGTCAGCAGTACTTC. Amino acids: CASLTNQGQQYF.

In this sample, this clonotype turned up many times. The gene calls are TRBV5-1 and TRBJ2-3; no firm D call. Germline V gene sequence: CDR1 SGHRS, CDR2 YFSETQ. CDR3 length: 14 amino acids. V was trimmed by 1 base and J by 0 bases, leaving 6 bases between them. Here the CDR3 reads CASSLPDSTDTQYF. In DNA, the CDR3 is TGCGCCAGCAGCTTGCCGGATAGCACAGATACGCAGTATTTT.

CDR3 bases: TGTGCCAGCAGTTTAAACTGGGGGGCCTCCTACAATGAGCAGTTCTTC. This codes for CASSLNWGASYNEQFF. The chain has TRBV27 and TRBJ2-1; D is perhaps TRBD1 or TRBD2 (6 bases each). The CDR3 has 16 residues. The V gene lost 2 bases and the J gene lost 0 bases, with 11 bases spanning the gap. The germline V gene has CDR1 MNHEY and CDR2 SMNVEV (reference sequence).

At least ten counts were recorded for this clonotype. The V call is TRBV6-2 or TRBV6-3, the J call TRBJ1-5; unclear D gene. The CDR3 has 14 amino acids. Germline CDR1 reads MNHEY; CDR2 reads SVGEGT. V dropped 2 bases and J dropped 4 bases, with 9 bases sitting between them. For the CDR3, the DNA is TGTGCCAGCAGTTACGTCCAGGATAATCAGCCCCAGCATTTT. It encodes CASSYVQDNQPQHF.

This clonotype appeared many times. This sequence joins TRBV7-2 and TRBJ2-4; no clear D gene. Per the germline V gene, CDR1 is SGHTA and CDR2 is FQGNSA. The CDR3 has 12 amino acids. V was pared by 2 bases and J by 2 bases, with 1 base between. The CDR3 reads CASSLTKNIQYF. In nucleotides, the CDR3 is TGTGCCAGCAGCTTAACCAAAAACATTCAGTACTTC.

The table lists this clonotype with many counts. The chain carries TRBV28 and TRBJ2-5; TRBD2 is a possible D gene (6 bases). Trimming took off 6 bases at V and 5 bases at J, with 22 bases between the two ends. Germline CDR1 MDHEN, CDR2 SYDVKM. The CDR3 contains 16 residues. The CDR3 sequence is CASSSGGGAAWETQYF. For the CDR3, the DNA is TGTGCCAGCAGCTCCGGTGGAGGGGCAGCGTGGGAGACCCAGTACTTC.

This clonotype was observed at least ten times. The V and J genes are TRBV9 and TRBJ2-3; tentatively, D is TRBD2 (5 bases). The CDR3 covers 14 residues. Germline CDR1 is SGDLS and CDR2 is YYNGEE. V shed 0 bases and J shed 6 bases, with 11 bases lying between them. CDR3 protein: CASSVVGESDTQYF. CDR3 bases: TGTGCCAGCAGCGTAGTCGGGGAAAGCGATACGCAGTATTTT.

This clonotype was picked up a small number of times. One base away lies a much larger clone, so this may be a sequencing read error. The chain combines TRBV20-1 with TRBJ2-4, with 9 bases that match TRBD2. This CDR3 is 17 amino acids long. The J segment lost 5 bases and the V segment lost 3 bases, leaving 14 bases of the junction unmatched. Germline V lookup: CDR1 DFQATT, CDR2 SNEGSKA (reference sequence). This CDR3 reads CSASSLAGLVGENIQYF. The DNA for the CDR3 is TGCAGTGCTAGCTCGCTAGCGGGATTGGTGGGCGAAAACATTCAGTACTTC.

This clonotype showed up many times. The V and J genes are TRBV30 and TRBJ2-7; tentatively, D is TRBD1 (5 bases). The germline V and J ends were trimmed by 7 bases and 1 base, with 14 bases remaining between them. Germline CDR1 is GTSNPN and CDR2 is SVGIG (reference sequence). This CDR3 region has 13 residues. The CDR3 protein is CAYTWGISYEQYF. The CDR3 DNA reads TGTGCCTATACCTGGGGCATATCCTACGAGCAGTACTTC.